This is a list of T cell receptor beta chains from one sample in a study of shared T cell receptors in the human thymus. Some clones are missing from TCRdb's copy, which holds only in-frame ones; the method was immunoSEQ multiplex PCR. The top ten hold approximately 0.013% of the sample, which has over 450,000 clones, around 78% seen once. These same data were also listed under a study on human thymus T cells.

Sequenced sample: thymocytes. The receptors were gathered from a boy younger than two with a congenital heart defect. CDR3s include the opening cysteine and the closing phenylalanine or tryptophan. The order of the fields is J gene, clone size, D gene, V gene, CDR3 DNA, CDR3 protein. The D gene is left open where the match is weak. Size tells how often a clone was seen (once, few, many) or the class of an expanded clone, and some rows leave it out.

J: TRBJ2-3
size: .
D: .
V: TRBV7-9
DNA: TGTGCCAGCAGCTTACGGGGACACACAGATACGCAGTATTTT
CDR3: CASSLRGHTDTQYF

J: TRBJ1-1
size: .
D: .
V: TRBV15
DNA: TGTGCCACCAGCAGAGTGCGCAGGGGAAACACTGAAGCTTTCTTT
CDR3: CATSRVRRGNTEAFF

J: TRBJ1-5
size: .
D: .
V: TRBV6-1
DNA: TGTGCCAGCAGGACCGGCCCCCGGGGTCAGCCCCAGCATTTT
CDR3: CASRTGPRGQPQHF

J: TRBJ2-3
size: .
D: TRBD1
V: TRBV5-1
DNA: TGCGCCAGCAGCTGCCCCGGGACAGGGGGCGATAGCGGAGTCACAGATACGCAGTATTTT
CDR3: CASSCPGTGGDSGVTDTQYF

J: TRBJ2-3
size: .
D: .
V: TRBV30
DNA: TGTGCCTGGAGTGTACGGGGTTCCCTGAGCACAGATACGCAGTATTTT
CDR3: CAWSVRGSLSTDTQYF

J: TRBJ2-5
size: .
D: TRBD1
V: TRBV5-1
DNA: TGCGCCAGCAGCATAGGACAGGCAGAGACCCAGTACTTC
CDR3: CASSIGQAETQYF

J: TRBJ2-2
size: .
D: TRBD1
V: TRBV19
DNA: TGTGCCAGTAGTAGACAGGGGGCAAGAGGCGCGAACACCGGGGAGCTGTTTTTT
CDR3: CASSRQGARGANTGELFF

J: TRBJ1-4
size: .
D: TRBD1
V: TRBV15
DNA: TGTGCCACCAGCAGAGTGCCTACCCCGGGACAGGGGGCGACTAATGAAAAACTGTTTTTT
CDR3: CATSRVPTPGQGATNEKLFF

J: TRBJ2-7
size: .
D: TRBD2
V: TRBV30
DNA: TGTGCCTGGGGGCTGGCTAGCGGGTACTACGAGCAGTACTTC
CDR3: CAWGLASGYYEQYF

J: TRBJ2-1
size: .
D: TRBD2
V: TRBV5-8
DNA: TGTGCCAGCAGCTTCCTCCTGCCCCGGACTAGCGAACGCTCCTACAATGAGCAGTTCTTC
CDR3: CASSFLLPRTSERSYNEQFF

J: TRBJ1-1
size: .
D: TRBD1
V: TRBV5-1
DNA: TGCGCCAGCAGCAGGGACAGGGGAGGGACTGAAGCTTTCTTT
CDR3: CASSRDRGGTEAFF

J: TRBJ2-2
size: .
D: TRBD2
V: TRBV5-8
DNA: TGTGCCAGCAGCTTGGGGCTAGCGGGAGCGAACACCGGGGAGCTGTTTTTT
CDR3: CASSLGLAGANTGELFF

J: TRBJ2-1
size: .
D: TRBD2
V: TRBV11-3
DNA: TGTGCCAGCAGTCTCGGGACTAGCGGGAGGTCATGGTACAATGAGCAGTTCTTC
CDR3: CASSLGTSGRSWYNEQFF

J: TRBJ1-2
size: .
D: TRBD1
V: TRBV27
DNA: TGTGCCAGCAGTTTATCAGGCAGGGGGAGCTATGGCTACACCTTC
CDR3: CASSLSGRGSYGYTF

J: TRBJ1-4
size: .
D: .
V: TRBV5-4
DNA: TGTGCCAGCAGCCACCCGCAGGGGACTAATGAAAAACTGTTTTTT
CDR3: CASSHPQGTNEKLFF

J: TRBJ2-4
size: .
D: .
V: TRBV4-3
DNA: TGCGCCAGCAGCCAAGAGACTGTAGCCAAAAACATTCAGTACTTC
CDR3: CASSQETVAKNIQYF

J: TRBJ1-3
size: once
D: TRBD1
V: TRBV7-9
DNA: TGTGCCAGCAGCCAAGGGACAGGGGCGTCCTCTGGAAACACCATATATTTT
CDR3: CASSQGTGASSGNTIYF

J: TRBJ2-3
size: .
D: TRBD2
V: TRBV27
DNA: TGTGCCAGCAGTTTAGGGCCGGGAGGGCCCGCAGATACGCAGTATTTT
CDR3: CASSLGPGGPADTQYF

J: TRBJ1-3
size: .
D: .
V: TRBV30
DNA: TGTGCCTGGAGGAAAGCCAACTCTGGAAACACCATATATTTT
CDR3: CAWRKANSGNTIYF

J: TRBJ2-5
size: .
D: .
V: TRBV6-9
DNA: TGTGCCACCAGGAAGCGGACCCAAGAGACCCAGTACTTC
CDR3: CATRKRTQETQYF

J: TRBJ2-1
size: .
D: TRBD2
V: TRBV5-6
DNA: TGTGCCAGCAGCTTGGGGATGTTAGCGGGGAGTTGGGACAATGAGCAGTTCTTC
CDR3: CASSLGMLAGSWDNEQFF

J: TRBJ1-4
size: .
D: TRBD1
V: TRBV25-1
DNA: TGTGCCAGCAGTGAAGGGGGGACAGGGGGAAGGACTAATGAAAAACTGTTTTTT
CDR3: CASSEGGTGGRTNEKLFF

J: TRBJ2-7
size: .
D: TRBD1
V: TRBV28
DNA: TGTGCCAGCGTCGGACAGGCCCTCTACGAGCAGTACTTC
CDR3: CASVGQALYEQYF